The clone carrying this TCR beta chain was seen ten or more times. The target antigen is unknown. The source of the sample is a study of T cells in Graves' hyperthyroidism and ophthalmopathy. General study findings and limits: The authors' 13 V-J model separated ophthalmopathy from stable hyperthyroidism.

First hyperthyroidism diagnosis is when the blood sample was obtained, before any ophthalmopathy symptoms. RNA transcripts yielded amplified TCR beta CDR3 regions. The HTBI primer set drove a first-round RT-PCR of the TCR CDR3. TCRdb reanalysed the multiplex PCR reads using MiXCR and keeps one entry per CDR3 protein. The sample includes roughly 500,000 distinct CDR3 sequences, about 15% of them seen just once. The CDR3 runs 15 residues. V was trimmed by 3 bases and J by 3 bases, leaving 12 bases between them. Material: blood. The chain employs TRBV12-3 or TRBV12-4 and TRBJ2-1, with TRBD2 as a possible D gene (5 bases). The clonotype was recovered from a woman aged 25 to 39 with Graves' hyperthyroidism that later progressed to Graves' ophthalmopathy. This chain's CDR3 is CASSFGLHVYNEQFF. CDR3 nucleotides: TGTGCCAGCAGTTTCGGACTCCACGTCTACAATGAGCAGTTCTTC.